Listed below are T cell receptor beta chains from one sample, sequenced in a study of identifying expanded T cells in peripheral blood. Assay: immunoSEQ multiplex PCR; the TCRdb copy retains only in-frame clones and omits some. The sample lists approximately 83,000 clones, 70% to 90% seen once, with around 4% in the top ten. The sample taken for sequencing was blood. Source of these receptors: a person aged 18 to 75 in good health. Both conserved end residues are part of each CDR3. The D gene is left open where the match is weak. Rows may omit the clone size; those that give it use once, few, many or a size class.

DNA	CDR3	V	J	D	size
TGTGCCAGCAGCTTAGGAGGGGGACAGGAGACCCAGTACTTC	CASSLGGGQETQYF	TRBV7-2	TRBJ2-5	TRBD1	NA
TGTGCCATCACGAGGGACTCACTCGGGGGCTACACCTTC	CAITRDSLGGYTF	TRBV10-3	TRBJ1-2	NA	NA
TGTGCCAGCTCACTCCGGGACAGACCTTACAATGAGCAGTTCTTC	CASSLRDRPYNEQFF	TRBV18	TRBJ2-1	TRBD1	NA
TGTGCCAGCAGTAAACAGAGGCAGGGGCCCCGGAACACTGAAGCTTTCTTT	CASSKQRQGPRNTEAFF	TRBV11-3	TRBJ1-1	NA	NA
TGTGCCAGCAGTTTTGGTCCCGGGACAGTCATTTTAGGGGGAAACACCATATATTTT	CASSFGPGTVILGGNTIYF	TRBV28	TRBJ1-3	TRBD1	NA
TGTGCCAGCAGCTTAGCGGGGGGGCCCCAAGGGCAGTTCTTC	CASSLAGGPQGQFF	TRBV7-2	TRBJ2-1	NA	NA
TGTGCCAGCAGCAACAGGGAGGATTGGGGCTACACCTTC	CASSNREDWGYTF	TRBV11-3	TRBJ1-2	NA	NA
TGCGCCAGCAGCCCGCAGGGCATAGGAAACACCATATATTTT	CASSPQGIGNTIYF	TRBV5-1	TRBJ1-3	NA	NA
TGTGCCTGGGACCATACCACGGGGCACGCCATATATTTT	CAWDHTTGHAIYF	TRBV30	TRBJ1-3	NA	few
TGTGCCAGCAGCTTGGCGGGGGGGACCACAGATACGCAGTATTTT	CASSLAGGTTDTQYF	TRBV5-4	TRBJ2-3	TRBD2	NA
TGCGCCAGCAGCTTGGGGGGCGGTGAGCAGTTCTTC	CASSLGGGEQFF	TRBV5-1	TRBJ2-1	NA	NA
TGCGCCAGCAGCTGGACTAGCGGGTCACCTTCCTACAATGAGCAGTTCTTC	CASSWTSGSPSYNEQFF	TRBV5-1	TRBJ2-1	TRBD2	NA
TGTGCCAGCAGCTCGCGACTAGCGGGGGGCCCCGGGGAGCTGTTTTTT	CASSSRLAGGPGELFF	TRBV7-2	TRBJ2-2	TRBD2	NA
TGTGCCAGCAGTGAGGGAGGGGGAGATTCCACCGGGGAGCTGTTTTTT	CASSEGGGDSTGELFF	TRBV2	TRBJ2-2	NA	NA
TGTGCCAGCAGCGTAGGACAGGGTGGAGGCTACACCTTC	CASSVGQGGGYTF	TRBV9	TRBJ1-2	TRBD1	NA
TGTGCCTGGAGTCATCGGGGTTACTCACCCCTCCACTTT	CAWSHRGYSPLHF	TRBV30	TRBJ1-6	NA	few
TGTGCCAGCAGACCGGGAGTGAAAGAGACCCAGTACTTC	CASRPGVKETQYF	TRBV2	TRBJ2-5	NA	NA
TGTGCCAGCAGCCCGACAGCTCAGAGCTCCTACGAGCAGTACTTC	CASSPTAQSSYEQYF	TRBV6-5	TRBJ2-7	NA	NA
TGTGCCAGCTCACCACGTGAGCGGCCGAACACCGGGGAGCTGTTTTTT	CASSPRERPNTGELFF	TRBV18	TRBJ2-2	NA	NA
TGCGCCAGCAGCTTGGACAGGGAGGGAAACACCATATATTTT	CASSLDREGNTIYF	TRBV5-1	TRBJ1-3	NA	NA
TGTGCCAGCTCACCACTGGAGGGAGGGCAAGAGACCCAGTACTTC	CASSPLEGGQETQYF	TRBV18	TRBJ2-5	TRBD2	NA
TGTGCCACCAGCAGAGATTCCAATACGCAGTATTTT	CATSRDSNTQYF	TRBV15	TRBJ2-3	NA	NA
TGTGCCAGCAGTGGTTTCGGGACAAGGCAAAATTCACCCCTCCACTTT	CASSGFGTRQNSPLHF	TRBV2	TRBJ1-6	NA	few
TGTGCCAGCAGCGCCGCGGGACAGGGGGCCACTGAAGCTTTCTTT	CASSAAGQGATEAFF	TRBV9	TRBJ1-1	TRBD1	NA
TGCGCCAGCAGCCTTCGGACACTCGAAGATACGCAGTATTTT	CASSLRTLEDTQYF	TRBV4-1	TRBJ2-3	NA	NA
TGTGCCAGCAGCTCCACCCGGCGGAACACCGGGGAGCTGTTTTTT	CASSSTRRNTGELFF	TRBV7-2	TRBJ2-2	NA	NA
TGTGCCAGCAGCGTATTTAGCTCAACTAATGAAAAACTGTTTTTT	CASSVFSSTNEKLFF	TRBV9	TRBJ1-4	NA	NA
TGTGCCAGTAGGGTCCCGGCTAGCGGGGTAAACACCGGGGAGCTGTTTTTT	CASRVPASGVNTGELFF	TRBV19	TRBJ2-2	TRBD2	NA
TGTGCCAGCAGCTTAAACGGAGGCCCCTCCTACGAGCAGTACTTC	CASSLNGGPSYEQYF	TRBV11-2	TRBJ2-7	NA	NA
TGTGCCAGCAGCGCGACAGGGGCCACCGGGGAGCTGTTTTTT	CASSATGATGELFF	TRBV7-9	TRBJ2-2	TRBD1	NA
TGTGCCAGTGAAGATACGGGGCCCTATGGCTACACCTTC	CASEDTGPYGYTF	TRBV6-6	TRBJ1-2	NA	NA
TGTGCCACCCTCCTCCGGGACAGGGCCAACACCATATATTTT	CATLLRDRANTIYF	TRBV6-1	TRBJ1-3	TRBD1	NA
TGCGCCAGCAGCACCACTGCGGGACAGGTCTACGAGCAGTACTTC	CASSTTAGQVYEQYF	TRBV5-1	TRBJ2-7	TRBD1	NA
TGTGCCAGCAGCCCACAGCAGGGTCTCTCTGGAAACACCATATATTTT	CASSPQQGLSGNTIYF	TRBV7-7	TRBJ1-3	NA	NA
TGTGCCAGCAGTTACTCAACCAGGGAAGAGACCCAGTACTTC	CASSYSTREETQYF	TRBV6-5	TRBJ2-5	NA	once
TGTGCCAGCAGCTTAGGGGATCTCTCCTACGAGCAGTACTTC	CASSLGDLSYEQYF	TRBV7-2	TRBJ2-7	NA	NA
TGCGCCAGCAGCCAAGGGCGGGACAGGAACACCGGGGAGCTGTTTTTT	CASSQGRDRNTGELFF	TRBV4-1	TRBJ2-2	NA	NA
TGTGCCAGCAGCTTAGGAGGGGGAGTCAGGGGCAGGTTCAACGAGCAGTACTTC	CASSLGGGVRGRFNEQYF	TRBV7-2	TRBJ2-7	NA	once
TGCGCCAGCAGCTTGGGGACTAACTATGGCTACACCTTC	CASSLGTNYGYTF	TRBV5-1	TRBJ1-2	NA	NA
TGTGCCAGCTCAATCACCGGGACTAGCACGACCAAAAACATTCAGTACTTC	CASSITGTSTTKNIQYF	TRBV18	TRBJ2-4	TRBD2	NA
TGTGCCAGCAGCCGGGGGGGGACAGGCACCTACGAGCAGTACTTC	CASSRGGTGTYEQYF	TRBV9	TRBJ2-7	NA	NA
TGCGCCAGCAGCCAAGAACTCGGGAGAGATAACACCGGGGAGCTGTTTTTT	CASSQELGRDNTGELFF	TRBV4-3	TRBJ2-2	NA	NA
TGCGCCAGCAGCTTGGAGGCAGATACGCAGTATTTT	CASSLEADTQYF	TRBV5-1	TRBJ2-3	NA	NA
TGTGCCAGCACCAATTCTCGGGGGATGAATTCACCCCTCCACTTT	CASTNSRGMNSPLHF	TRBV7-2	TRBJ1-6	NA	NA
TGTGCCAGCAGCTTGCCTAGCGGGGGAGCGGTCAATGAGCAGTTCTTC	CASSLPSGGAVNEQFF	TRBV11-2	TRBJ2-1	TRBD2	NA
TGTGCCAGCAGCGCCACCGTGGGCGTCGCTTTCTTT	CASSATVGVAFF	TRBV7-2	TRBJ1-1	NA	NA
TGTGCCATCAGTGGGAGGACAGGGGGTACCTACAATGAGCAGTTCTTC	CAISGRTGGTYNEQFF	TRBV10-3	TRBJ2-1	TRBD1	NA
TGTGCTAGCTCTCGGGGCACAGTGGGGGCAAAACTGTTTTTT	CASSRGTVGAKLFF	TRBV12-5	TRBJ1-4	NA	NA
TGTGCCAGCAGCGTAGGGTCCGGCGGCAATCAGCCCCAGCATTTT	CASSVGSGGNQPQHF	TRBV9	TRBJ1-5	NA	NA
TGCGCCAGCAGCCCATCCCTTTCAGGGGAGGTTAGGGCCAAAAACATTCAGTACTTC	CASSPSLSGEVRAKNIQYF	TRBV5-1	TRBJ2-4	NA	NA
TGCGCCAGCAGCCCTCGGGAGCATAATGAAAAACTGTTTTTT	CASSPREHNEKLFF	TRBV5-1	TRBJ1-4	NA	NA